The present T cell receptor (beta chain) was sequenced within a study of shared clonotypes between healthy human individuals. Sequencing was performed with immunoSEQ multiplex PCR; in TCRdb, only in-frame clones are kept and a portion is missing. The repertoire holds hundreds of thousands of clones, with 85% to 95% as singletons. Only one count was recorded for this clone. Germline V gene data show CDR1 as SGHVS and CDR2 as FQNEAQ. This CDR3 contains 13 residues. The germline V and J ends were trimmed by 4 bases and 1 base, with 7 bases remaining between them. CD45RO-negative CD8 cells positively selected for CCR7 made up the naive population, which excluded terminally differentiated effector memory CD45RA+ cells. Those who donated were healthy HIV-negative adults, with no recent acute infections or vaccinations reported.

The source is a woman younger than 45 in good health. Sequencing was performed on naive CD8+ T cells sorted from blood. The chain combines TRBV7-8 with TRBJ1-1; D gene uncertain. Here the CDR3 DNA reads TGTGCCAGCAGCTCTTCTACGAACACTGAAGCTTTCTTT. Translating gives CASSSSTNTEAFF.